This entry lists 4 T cell receptor beta chains sequenced from one sample in a study of TIL therapy for anti-PD-1-resistant metastatic lung cancer. Sequencing used immunoSEQ v3. The method was immunoSEQ multiplex PCR; TCRdb's version includes in-frame clones alone and lacks a portion of them. The sample has roughly 7,000 clones, around 57% seen once. The time point here: pre-treatment sample, taken before nivolumab and TIL therapy. Most excised metastases sampled were pleural nodules or supraclavicular lymph nodes. The sample in question was tumor tissue, obtained at baseline. Receptors originate from a person aged 25 to 85 with non-small cell lung cancer.

CDR3 sequence (DNA): TGTGCCAGCACCCTACGTGGCACTGAAGCTTTCTTT. Amino acids: CASTLRGTEAFF. V gene TRBV12-3 or TRBV12-4 combines with J gene TRBJ1-1, with D uncertain. V lost 7 bases and J lost 4, with 10 bases in between. The CDR3 runs 12 residues.

V and J are TRBV4-2 and TRBJ2-3, with D possibly TRBD2 on 6 matching bases. V shed 3 bases and J shed 2 bases, with 15 bases lying between them. CDR1 is LGHNA and CDR2 is YNFKEQ in the germline V gene. The CDR3 spans 16 residues. This chain's CDR3 is CASSQPGAGYTDTQYF. The CDR3 DNA sequence: TGTGCCAGCAGCCAGCCCGGGGCGGGGTACACAGATACGCAGTATTTT.

V gene TRBV5-1 combines with J gene TRBJ2-1; 9 positions agree with TRBD2. The germline V gene has CDR1 SGHRS and CDR2 YFSETQ. The length of the CDR3 is 16 residues. The V and J ends lost 0 bases and 1 base, in that order; junction bases with no gene match: 2. CDR3: CASSLVSGSSYNEQFF. In DNA form, the CDR3 reads TGCGCCAGCAGCTTGGTTAGCGGGAGTTCCTACAATGAGCAGTTCTTC.

This clone was observed a few times. The CDR3 nucleotides are TGTGCCAGCACGCGGACTAGAGTCGCCGGGGAGCTGTTTTTT. This sequence encodes CASTRTRVAGELFF. J is TRBJ2-2 and V is TRBV6-5; the match to TRBD2 covers 7 bases. The CDR3 extends over 14 amino acids. Germline V gives CDR1 MNHEY, CDR2 SVGAGI. Trimming at V came to 7 bases and at J to 6 bases, leaving 8 bases not matched to a gene.